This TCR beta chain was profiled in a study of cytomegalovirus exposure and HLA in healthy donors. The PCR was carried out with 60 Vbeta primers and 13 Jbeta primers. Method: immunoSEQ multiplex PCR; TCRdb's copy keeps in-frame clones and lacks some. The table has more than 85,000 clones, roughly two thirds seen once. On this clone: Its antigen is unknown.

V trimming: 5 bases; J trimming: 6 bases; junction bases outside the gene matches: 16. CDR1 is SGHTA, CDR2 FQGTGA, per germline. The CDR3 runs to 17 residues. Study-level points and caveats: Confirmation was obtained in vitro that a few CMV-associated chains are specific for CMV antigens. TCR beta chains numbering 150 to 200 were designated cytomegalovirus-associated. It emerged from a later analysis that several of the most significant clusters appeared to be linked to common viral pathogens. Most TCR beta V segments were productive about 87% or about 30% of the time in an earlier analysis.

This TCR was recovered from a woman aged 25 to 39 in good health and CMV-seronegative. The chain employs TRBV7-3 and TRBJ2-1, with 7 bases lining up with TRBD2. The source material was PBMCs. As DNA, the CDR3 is TGTGCCAGCAGCCCATGGGCTAGCGGATCCCCGGGCAATGAGCAGTTCTTC. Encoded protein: CASSPWASGSPGNEQFF.